This entry lists 8 T cell receptor beta chains sequenced from one sample in a study of control samples from healthy donors and cancer patients. Measured with immunoSEQ multiplex PCR; TCRdb has only the in-frame clones, and not every one. Altogether approximately 100,000 clones are present, approximately 87% being singletons, with the ten largest covering 2% to 2.5%. Sequenced input: blood. The receptors stem from a woman aged 40 to 55 in good health.

The chain employs TRBV4-3 and TRBJ2-4; unclear D gene. CDR1 is LGHNA, CDR2 YSLEER, per germline. The V end was cut by 0 bases, the J end by 11 bases, with 11 bases between. This CDR3 is built from 13 residues. The CDR3 here is CASSQDLVSVQYF. As DNA, the CDR3 is TGCGCCAGCAGCCAAGATCTAGTGTCGGTTCAGTACTTC.

J is TRBJ1-1 and V is TRBV30; maybe TRBD1 (5 bases). The V gene lost 4 bases and the J gene lost 1 base, with 10 bases spanning the gap. CDR1 is GTSNPN, CDR2 SVGIG, per germline (reference sequence). CDR3 size: 13 residues. CDR3 bases: TGTGCCTGGAATTTAGGGGCGAACACTGAAGCTTTCTTT. Residues: CAWNLGANTEAFF.

This chain connects TRBV12-5 to TRBJ2-2; possibly TRBD1 for D (5 bases). Germline V gene data show CDR1 as LGHNT and CDR2 as FRNRAP. The CDR3 is made up of 16 amino acids. V lost 3 bases, J lost 1 base, and 12 bases lay in between. In nucleotides, the CDR3 is TGTGCTAGTGGTTTAGGGTTTACAGGGAACACCGGGGAGCTGTTTTTT. Encoded protein: CASGLGFTGNTGELFF. The full variable domain, its missing parts supplied by reference TRBV12-5 and TRBJ2-2, is DARVTQTPRHKVTEMGQEVTMRCQPILGHNTVFWYRQTMMQGLELLAYFRNRAPLDDSGMPKDRFSAEMPDATLATLKIQPSEPRDSAVYFCASGLGFTGNTGELFFGEGSRLTVL.

The rearrangement links TRBV2 to TRBJ2-1; D is perhaps TRBD1 or TRBD2 (5 bases each). CDR1 and CDR2 (germline): SNHLY, FYNNEI. The CDR3 length is 15 residues. Trimming cost V 5 bases and J 1 base, with 12 bases left between them. CDR3 protein: CASSPGGTSYNEQFF. The CDR3 DNA reads TGTGCCAGCAGTCCTGGGGGTACTTCCTACAATGAGCAGTTCTTC.

This chain joins TRBV5-8 and TRBJ1-1; TRBD1 agrees at 9 bases. The CDR3 has 13 amino acids. The germline V gene encodes CDR1 SGHTS and CDR2 YDEGEE. J lost 6 bases, V lost 3 bases, and 3 bases had no gene match. Written as DNA, the CDR3 is TGTGCCAGCAGCTGGGGACAGGGTGCTGAAGCTTTCTTT. It codes for CASSWGQGAEAFF.

This chain uses TRBV3-1 (or the pseudogene TRBV3-2) with TRBJ2-2, with 7 bases lining up with TRBD2. Trimming took 4 bases from V and 0 from J; bases not matched to a gene: 2. Germline V gives CDR1 LGHDT, CDR2 YNNKEL (reference sequence). The CDR3 contains 15 residues. The CDR3 DNA reads as TGTGCCAGCAGCCCCAGCGGGGCGAACACCGGGGAGCTGTTTTTT. It is translated as CASSPSGANTGELFF.

The chain links TRBV6-1 to TRBJ1-4; TRBD1 agrees at 7 bases. The CDR3 is 14 residues long. J lost 8 bases, V lost 1 base, and 4 bases had no gene match. CDR1 and CDR2 from the germline V gene are MNHNS and SASEGT. The CDR3 sequence: CASSEGGTAEKLFF. The CDR3 nucleotides are TGTGCCAGCAGTGAAGGCGGGACAGCCGAAAAACTGTTTTTT.

This sequence joins TRBV4-3 and TRBJ2-2, with a weak D call TRBD1 (6 bases). Per germline, CDR1 LGHNA and CDR2 YSLEER. The CDR3 totals 17 residues. Trimming took off 0 bases at V and 1 base at J, with 12 bases between the two ends. The CDR3 protein is CASSQDRTGRNTGELFF. The CDR3 DNA is TGCGCCAGCAGCCAAGATCGTACAGGGAGGAACACCGGGGAGCTGTTTTTT.